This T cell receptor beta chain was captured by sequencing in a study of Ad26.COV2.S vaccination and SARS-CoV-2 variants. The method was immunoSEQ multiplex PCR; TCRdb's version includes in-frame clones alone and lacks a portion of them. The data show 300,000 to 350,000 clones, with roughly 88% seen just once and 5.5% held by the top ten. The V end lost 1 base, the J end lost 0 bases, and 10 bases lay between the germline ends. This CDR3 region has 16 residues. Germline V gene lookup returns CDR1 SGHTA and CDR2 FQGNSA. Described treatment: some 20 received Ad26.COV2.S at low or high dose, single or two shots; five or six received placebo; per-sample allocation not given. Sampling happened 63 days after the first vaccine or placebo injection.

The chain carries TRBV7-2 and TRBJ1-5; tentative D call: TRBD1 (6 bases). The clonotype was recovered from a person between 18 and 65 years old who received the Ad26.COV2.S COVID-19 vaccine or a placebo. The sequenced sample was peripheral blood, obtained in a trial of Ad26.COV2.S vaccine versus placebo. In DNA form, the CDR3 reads TGTGCCAGCAGCTTAGTAACGGGACATAGCAATCAGCCCCAGCATTTT. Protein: CASSLVTGHSNQPQHF.